The clone carrying this TCR beta chain was recorded only once. A J-beta primer mix and a sample-barcoded 5' primer were used in a second PCR of about 6 to 12 cycles. TCRdb reanalysed the 5' RACE reads using MiXCR and keeps one entry per CDR3 protein. This sample has 790,000 or so distinct CDR3 sequences, with approximately 60% found just once. The data are from a study of blood T cells in healthy people across ages. The V and J ends lost 0 bases and 2 bases respectively, with 8 bases between them. CDR3 size: 14 residues. Germline V lookup: CDR1 MNHNS, CDR2 SASEGT. The sequence was collected from a man aged 40-55 years in good health. The rearrangement joins TRBV6-1 to TRBJ2-7; D gene ambiguous. Material: blood. In nucleotides, the CDR3 is TGTGCCAGCAGTGAAGCCGCTGGGACCTACGAGCAGTACTTC. It translates to CASSEAAGTYEQYF.